This T cell receptor beta chain originates from a study of T-cell reconstitution after alpha-beta-depleted transplantation in children (TCRdb year 2016). For context, the study as a whole: T-cell immune reconstitution after TCRalphabeta/CD19-depleted allogeneic hematopoietic cell transplantation in children was quantitatively tracked in the study by means of TCR repertoire profiling.

Library preparation used PCR. The sample was run on an Illumina HiSeq 2500. TCR library preparation used molecular barcoding, with unique molecular identifiers applied to normalize quantification of the TCRbeta repertoire. Clones were called with MiXCR by TCRdb after fastp trimmed the public reads at Q25, and only in-frame beta chains were retained. Entries are consolidated by CDR3 protein sequence, retaining the most common genes and DNA. Here the sample has 70,000 to 95,000 distinct CDR3 sequences; less than 20% occur a single time. The ten largest clones capture approximately 51% of the sample. This clonotype was counted between two and nine times. Its antigen has not been determined. It has no much larger one-base neighbor in the sample; base qualities were not kept. General findings and caveats noted by the study authors: The high TCRbeta diversity at day 60 in some patients was ascribed to recipient T cells and intrathymic progenitors that had survived conditioning. The frequencies of hyperexpanded clones fell over the following months, and after one year, T-cell counts and TCRbeta diversity were mostly attributed to newly produced T cells. The apparently early recovery of alphabetaT-cell counts about two months after transplant reportedly depended on only several hundred rapidly expanded clones that came from non-depleted graft cells.

The sample's treatment or condition label, in plain terms: allogeneic hematopoietic cell transplantation with graft depleted of TCRalphabeta T cells and CD19 B cells. TCRalphabeta/CD19-depleted allogeneic hematopoietic cell grafts were given to the transplant recipients, all of whom were children. Taken from cysteine to phenylalanine, the CDR3 has 13 residues. The kept DNA is CDR3 alone, 39 bases in frame from the first base. The CDR1 and CDR2 encoded by the germline V gene (reference sequence) are WNHNN and SYGVQD. Trimming removed 5 bases from V and 4 bases from J, leaving 12 bases between the germline ends.

This specimen was PBMCs, mostly from graft donor cells, taken 360 days after TCRalphabeta/CD19-depleted stem cell transplant. This receptor was taken from a male patient aged 2 to 10 who had a stem cell transplant for acute lymphoblastic leukemia, so the T cells may come from the graft donor. Here the chain combines TRBV10-1 and TRBJ2-7; the D region possibly corresponds to TRBD1 (5 bases align). For the CDR3, the sequence is CASSRAGSYEQYF. The nucleotide sequence reads TGCGCCAGCAGTCGGGCAGGGTCGTACGAGCAGTACTTC.